These T cell receptor beta chains were read from a single sample in a study of blood T cells in healthy people across ages. MiXCR, applied by TCRdb to the 5' RACE reads, yields one record per CDR3 protein. Among around 1,600,000 distinct CDR3 sequences listed, 35% to 45% were seen once. Sequenced sample: blood. The source of these receptors is a woman in her late teens or twenties in good health. Both conserved end residues are part of each CDR3. The D gene is left open where the match is weak. A clone size is listed for some rows: how often the clone was seen (once, few, many), or a class if it is expanded.

. | TRBD1 | TRBJ1-5 | TRBV5-6 | CASSSRDRAQQPQHF | TGTGCCAGCAGCTCCCGGGACAGGGCGCAACAGCCCCAGCATTTT
few | TRBD2 | TRBJ2-1 | TRBV20-1 | CSAFSSGKHEQFF | TGCAGTGCATTTTCGAGCGGGAAACATGAGCAGTTCTTC
. | TRBD1 | TRBJ1-5 | TRBV20-1 | CSARPPTGESQPQHF | TGCAGTGCTAGGCCCCCAACAGGGGAATCTCAGCCCCAGCATTTT
. | . | TRBJ2-1 | TRBV27 | CASAPVESSYKEQFF | TGTGCCAGCGCACCTGTCGAGAGCTCCTACAAGGAGCAGTTCTTC
. | TRBD1 | TRBJ1-1 | TRBV27 | CASGGQANTEAFF | TGTGCCAGCGGGGGACAGGCGAACACTGAAGCTTTCTTT
. | . | TRBJ1-5 | TRBV12-3/TRBV12-4 | CASPLTVEVPSLNQPQHF | TGTGCCAGCCCTCTGACCGTGGAGGTCCCCTCTTTGAATCAGCCCCAGCATTTT
. | . | TRBJ2-6 | TRBV5-8 | CASSLFLDSGSGANVLTF | TGTGCCAGCAGCTTGTTCCTGGACAGCGGCTCTGGGGCCAACGTCCTGACTTTC
many | . | TRBJ1-5 | TRBV12-3/TRBV12-4 | CASRATGDQPQHF | TGTGCCAGCCGTGCTACCGGCGATCAGCCCCAGCATTTT
. | TRBD2 | TRBJ2-2 | TRBV7-2 | CASSSGLAGGTGELFF | TGTGCCAGCAGCTCGGGACTAGCGGGAGGGACCGGGGAGCTGTTTTTT
few | TRBD2 | TRBJ2-1 | TRBV12-3/TRBV12-4 | CASSWASGRSYNEQFF | TGTGCCAGCAGTTGGGCTAGCGGTCGCTCCTACAATGAGCAGTTCTTC
few | TRBD2 | TRBJ2-1 | TRBV6-1 | CASSLGLAGGTNEQFF | TGTGCCAGCAGCCTAGGACTAGCGGGGGGAACCAATGAGCAGTTCTTC
. | TRBD1 | TRBJ1-5 | TRBV7-2 | CASSLLLGQNQPQHF | TGTGCCAGCAGCTTATTACTGGGACAGAATCAGCCCCAGCATTTT
. | . | TRBJ1-4 | TRBV29-1 | CSVEKGSGEKLFF | TGCAGCGTAGAAAAGGGTTCAGGGGAAAAACTGTTTTTT
. | TRBD1 | TRBJ1-1 | TRBV9 | CASSVATGGAGRTNTEAFF | TGTGCCAGCAGCGTTGCGACAGGGGGCGCGGGTCGGACAAACACTGAAGCTTTCTTT
. | . | TRBJ1-5 | TRBV7-2 | CASSTRTQPQHF | TGTGCCAGCAGCACGAGGACCCAGCCCCAGCATTTT
few | . | TRBJ1-1 | TRBV15 | CATSREGRTLNTEAFF | TGTGCCACCAGCAGAGAGGGGAGAACCTTGAACACTGAAGCTTTCTTT
once | . | TRBJ1-2 | TRBV29-1 | CSAEGGWDNGYTF | TGCAGCGCCGAGGGGGGCTGGGACAACGGCTACACCTTC
. | . | TRBJ2-7 | TRBV12-3/TRBV12-4 | CASSVGFPQEQYF | TGTGCCAGCAGTGTTGGCTTCCCCCAAGAGCAGTACTTC
once | TRBD1 | TRBJ2-1 | TRBV30 | CAWSGTVSYNEQFF | TGTGCCTGGAGCGGGACAGTTTCCTACAATGAGCAGTTCTTC
few | . | TRBJ2-5 | TRBV7-2 | CASSLLRLPVETQYF | TGTGCCAGCAGCTTACTACGACTACCCGTGGAGACCCAGTACTTC
. | . | TRBJ1-2 | TRBV27 | CASSLSVRNYGYTF | TGTGCCAGCAGTTTATCGGTTCGGAACTATGGCTACACCTTC
. | . | TRBJ2-7 | TRBV6-1 | CASSVTRGSYEQYF | TGTGCCAGCAGTGTGACACGGGGTTCCTACGAGCAGTACTTC
. | TRBD1 | TRBJ1-2 | TRBV27 | CASSFSRGVDYGYTF | TGTGCCAGCAGTTTCTCCAGGGGGGTGGACTATGGCTACACCTTC
many | TRBD1 | TRBJ2-7 | TRBV4-3 | CASSQDHRGYEQYF | TGCGCCAGCAGCCAAGACCACAGGGGCTACGAGCAGTACTTC
. | . | TRBJ2-1 | TRBV19 | CASSSMPQGVYNEQFF | TGTGCCAGTAGCTCGATGCCACAGGGTGTTTACAATGAGCAGTTCTTC
few | TRBD1 | TRBJ1-6 | TRBV2 | CATRQGYSPLHF | TGTGCCACCAGACAGGGATATTCACCCCTCCACTTT
. | . | TRBJ1-5 | TRBV6-2/TRBV6-3 | CASSRDFYQPQHF | TGTGCCAGCAGTAGGGACTTCTACCAGCCCCAGCATTTT
. | TRBD1 | TRBJ2-3 | TRBV20-1 | CSARRQGADTQYF | TGCAGTGCTAGAAGGCAGGGGGCAGATACGCAGTATTTT
few | . | TRBJ2-1 | TRBV6-2/TRBV6-3 | CASNGGSFSYNEQFF | TGTGCCAGCAACGGGGGATCCTTCTCCTACAATGAGCAGTTCTTC
. | . | TRBJ2-3 | TRBV7-2 | CASNLVWGGPSSTDTQYF | TGTGCCAGCAACTTAGTCTGGGGGGGGCCTTCTAGCACAGATACGCAGTATTTT
few | . | TRBJ1-3 | TRBV29-1 | CSVGTSGNTIYF | TGCAGCGTTGGGACCTCTGGAAACACCATATATTTT
. | TRBD1 | TRBJ1-2 | TRBV29-1 | CSATGGQNYGYTF | TGCAGCGCAACAGGGGGCCAGAACTATGGCTACACCTTC
. | . | TRBJ2-6 | TRBV25-1 | CASSEGGLGANVLTF | TGTGCCAGCAGTGAAGGGGGGCTTGGGGCCAACGTCCTGACTTTC
. | TRBD2 | TRBJ2-5 | TRBV7-9 | CASSENLAGQTQYF | TGTGCCAGCAGCGAGAATCTAGCGGGACAGACCCAGTACTTC
. | TRBD1 | TRBJ2-7 | TRBV7-9 | CASSSSRDSSYEQYF | TGTGCCAGCAGCTCAAGCCGGGACAGCTCCTACGAGCAGTACTTC
many | . | TRBJ1-6 | TRBV6-1 | CASSKIRTELSSYNSPLHF | TGTGCCAGCAGTAAGATTCGGACGGAACTTAGCTCCTATAATTCACCCCTCCACTTT
. | . | TRBJ2-7 | TRBV29-1 | CSVEEGASYEQYF | TGCAGCGTTGAAGAGGGGGCGAGTTACGAGCAGTACTTC
few | . | TRBJ1-4 | TRBV18 | CASSPPSRRINEKLFF | TGTGCCAGCTCACCACCCTCCAGGAGAATTAATGAAAAACTGTTTTTT
. | . | TRBJ2-5 | TRBV6-5 | CASSPRDSRSEQYF | TGTGCCAGCAGTCCCCGGGACTCGCGTTCAGAGCAGTACTTC
few | . | TRBJ1-1 | TRBV6-5 | CASSYSPGLEAFF | TGTGCCAGCAGTTACTCGCCGGGGCTGGAAGCTTTCTTT
. | TRBD1 | TRBJ2-1 | TRBV7-3 | CASSQLAGGLNNEQFF | TGTGCCAGCAGCCAATTAGCAGGGGGCTTAAACAATGAGCAGTTCTTC
. | . | TRBJ1-2 | TRBV6-5 | CASSYSGRGSGYTF | TGTGCCAGCAGTTACTCAGGCAGGGGCTCTGGCTACACCTTC
once | . | TRBJ2-1 | TRBV7-2 | CASSSGGLLQGEQFF | TGTGCCAGCAGCTCAGGGGGACTACTTCAGGGTGAGCAGTTCTTC
few | TRBD1 | TRBJ1-1 | TRBV3-1 | CASSPPGTVNTEAFF | TGTGCCAGCAGCCCCCCCGGGACAGTGAACACTGAAGCTTTCTTT
. | TRBD1 | TRBJ1-5 | TRBV12-3/TRBV12-4 | CASRGQGGRPQHF | TGTGCCAGCAGGGGACAGGGTGGTCGGCCCCAGCATTTT
. | . | TRBJ1-2 | TRBV4-1 | CASSLPRTGANYGYTF | TGCGCCAGCAGCCTCCCAAGGACCGGGGCGAACTATGGCTACACCTTC
. | . | TRBJ2-3 | TRBV2 | CASSEWRGRNADTQYF | TGTGCCAGCAGTGAGTGGCGGGGTAGGAACGCAGATACGCAGTATTTT
few | . | TRBJ1-2 | TRBV28 | CASGLQPYGYTF | TGTGCCAGCGGGCTACAGCCGTATGGCTACACCTTC
. | . | TRBJ2-5 | TRBV6-6 | CASIGVGGQETQYF | TGTGCCAGCATTGGGGTAGGAGGTCAAGAGACCCAGTACTTC
few | . | TRBJ2-7 | TRBV4-3 | CASSQVLGSYEQYF | TGCGCCAGCAGCCAAGTTCTTGGCAGCTACGAGCAGTACTTC
. | . | TRBJ2-7 | TRBV6-5 | CARSYSVPGHQTYEQYF | TGTGCCAGAAGTTACTCGGTCCCGGGACACCAGACCTACGAGCAGTACTTC
few | . | TRBJ1-4 | TRBV7-2 | CASSLVGEREKLFF | TGTGCCAGCAGCTTAGTGGGGGAACGGGAAAAACTGTTTTTT
. | TRBD2 | TRBJ2-7 | TRBV7-9 | CASSLSGIEAEQYF | TGTGCCAGCAGCCTTAGCGGGATCGAAGCCGAGCAGTACTTC